This T cell receptor beta chain was identified during a study of blood T cell repertoires in COVID-19. Overall study: The samples span acute and convalescent COVID-19 from the United States, Italy and Spain. Sources were T cells, B-cell-depleted T cells, or PBMCs; the material itself was cDNA or gDNA.

There are 14 residues in the CDR3. Between the trimmed V and J ends, which lost 2 bases and 6 bases, there was a span of 11 bases. Germline CDR1 and CDR2: SGHKS and YYEKEE (reference sequence). The authors' processing: The assay estimated nucleated cells by amplifying reference gene primers. The table came from immunoSEQ multiplex PCR; TCRdb's copy has only in-frame clones and leaves some out. V and J calls and clone size are copied from that table; D and trimming were computed from the DNA. The table shows approximately 110,000 clones, with around 91% occurring only once. The TCR was taken from a woman older than 75 with acute or convalescent COVID-19. The specimen was peripheral blood. This chain joins TRBV5-5 and TRBJ1-4; D remains unclear. In DNA, the CDR3 is TGTGCCAGCAGCTTTTATGCAGTTTATGAAAAACTGTTTTTT. Its protein product is CASSFYAVYEKLFF.